This T cell receptor beta chain comes out of a study of blood T cells in healthy people across ages. Study-level results: Expanded clonotype changes were possibly confounded by unknown donor CMV status.

This clonotype showed up just a few times. Antigen specificity is unknown. A second PCR of 7 to 11 cycles used a sample-barcoded 5' primer and a J-beta primer mix. TCRdb fed the 5' RACE reads into MiXCR, producing one record per CDR3 protein. The table records around 1,900,000 distinct CDR3 sequences, approximately 39% of them present only once. Germline loops: CDR1 SQVTM, CDR2 ANQGSEA. Trimming shortened V by 4 bases and J by 10 bases, and 19 bases separated the two germline ends. The CDR3 has 13 residues. This chain joins TRBV29-1 and TRBJ1-1, with D uncertain. Material for sequencing was blood. The sequence was collected from a human donor in good health. This chain's CDR3 is CSVGNILTIGAFF. The CDR3 DNA is TGCAGCGTTGGTAACATTTTGACTATAGGAGCTTTCTTT. The full variable domain, completed using reference TRBV29-1 and TRBJ1-1, is SAVISQKPSRDICQRGTSLTIQCQVDSQVTMMFWYRQQPGQSLTLIATANQGSEATYESGFVIDKFPISRPNLTFSTLTVSNMSPEDSSIYLCSVGNILTIGAFFGQGTRLTVV.